The clone carrying this TCR beta chain has only one observation. Its antigen remains unknown. This entry comes from a study of long-term antiretroviral therapy in people with HIV. Study summary: It was about a decade before the 2015 immediate-ART recommendation that the earliest samples were taken. Study results and caveats: Clonal expansions arising prior to ART prevailed in the repertoire at every time point. ART adherence, viral resistance and therapy changes were undocumented.

Runs used v3.0 of the immunoSEQ assay and were done at survey level. Sequencing was performed with immunoSEQ multiplex PCR; in TCRdb, only in-frame clones are kept and a portion is missing. The sample holds around 17,000 clones, around nine tenths seen once. The CDR3 consists of 13 residues. Germline CDR1 is GTSNPN and CDR2 is SVGIG (reference sequence). V was pared by 0 bases and J by 7 bases, with 12 bases between. The chain is built from TRBV30 and TRBJ1-2, with D unresolved. Sequencing was performed on unsorted PBMCs, taken 6.9 years after starting antiretroviral therapy. The receptor was derived from a man between 45 and 60 years old with HIV. The CDR3 bases are TGTGCCTGGAGTGTAGGGTTTGGGATTGGCTACACCTTC. Translation: CAWSVGFGIGYTF.